The 9 T cell receptor beta chains in this list originate from one sample, sequenced in a study of cytotoxic CD8 clonotypes in ibrutinib-treated CLL. Generated by immunoSEQ multiplex PCR, the TCRdb table keeps only in-frame clones and is missing some. The sample includes some 290,000 clones, 80% of them seen just once. This material consisted of PBMCs, taken before ibrutinib treatment. Every receptor here comes from a human donor with chronic lymphocytic leukemia.

The V call is TRBV5-6, the J call TRBJ1-1; D remains unclear. Trimming stripped 1 base from V and 3 bases from J, with 13 bases between. From germline, CDR1 is SGHDT and CDR2 YYEEEE. The CDR3 loop spans 15 amino acids. The CDR3 sequence is CASSLRVKRDTEAFF. CDR3 nucleotides: TGTGCCAGCAGCTTGCGGGTAAAGCGTGACACTGAAGCTTTCTTT. Filled out from reference TRBV5-6 and TRBJ1-1, the complete variable domain reads DAGVTQSPTHLIKTRGQQVTLRCSPKSGHDTVSWYQQALGQGPQFIFQYYEEEERQRGNFPDRFSGHQFPNYSSELNVNALLLGDSALYLCASSLRVKRDTEAFFGQGTRLTVV.

The V and J genes are TRBV6-6 and TRBJ1-1; 7 bases are a match to TRBD1. Unmatched junction bases numbered 7, after V lost 6 bases and J lost 0 bases. Germline V gene lookup returns CDR1 MNHNY and CDR2 SVGAGI (reference sequence). This CDR3 region has 15 residues. The CDR3 here is CASSDRDSLNTEAFF. The DNA of the CDR3 is TGTGCCAGCAGCGACAGGGACAGTTTGAACACTGAAGCTTTCTTT.

CDR3 residues: CASSNPSASGELFF. The DNA of the CDR3 is TGCGCCAGCAGCAACCCTAGCGCCTCCGGGGAGCTGTTTTTT. V usage is TRBV5-1 and J usage is TRBJ2-2; TRBD2 might be the D (6 bases). The V and J ends lost 4 bases and 6 bases respectively, with 13 bases between them. The CDR3 consists of 14 residues. In germline, CDR1 is SGHRS, CDR2 YFSETQ.

The chain recombines TRBV25-1 with TRBJ2-1; D assignment may be TRBD1 or TRBD2 (5 bases each). Trimming stripped 8 bases from V and 4 bases from J, with 21 bases between. This CDR3 region has 16 residues. CDR1 is MGHDK, CDR2 SYGVNS, per germline. The CDR3, as DNA: TGTGCCAGCTCCCAAAAGGGGAGCTTAGGTTACAATGAGCAGTTCTTC. Translation gives CASSQKGSLGYNEQFF.

The J gene is TRBJ2-2, the V gene TRBV4-3; TRBD1 is a possible D gene (5 bases). Germline lookup yields CDR1 LGHNA and CDR2 YSLEER. V shed 1 base and J shed 6 bases, with 12 bases lying between them. This CDR3 is 15 amino acids long. CDR3 bases: TGCGCCAGCAGCCAAGGTCCAGGGTATGCCGGGGAGCTGTTTTTT. This translates into CASSQGPGYAGELFF.

This clone was counted once. The chain couples TRBV2 to TRBJ2-6, with unresolved D. The CDR3 has 16 amino acids. Trimming took off 7 bases at V and 0 bases at J, with 13 bases between the two ends. Germline CDR1 is SNHLY and CDR2 is FYNNEI. In nucleotides, the CDR3 is TGTGCCAGCACTCCCGCGATAGGCTCTGGGGCCAACGTCCTGACTTTC. Translating it yields CASTPAIGSGANVLTF.

The chain combines TRBV11-2 with TRBJ2-7, with D tentatively TRBD2 (6 bases). CDR1 is SGHAT, CDR2 FQNNGV, per germline. V dropped 1 base and J dropped 2 bases, with 24 bases sitting between them. The CDR3 has 19 amino acids. The CDR3 bases are TGTGCCAGCAGCTTAGTTTTGGGCATAGCGGTCAATCCTCCCTACGAGCAGTACTTC. This gives the protein CASSLVLGIAVNPPYEQYF.

The sample holds a few counts of this clone. V usage is TRBV5-6 and J usage is TRBJ1-5; D remains ambiguous. V lost 0 bases, J lost 5 bases, and 6 bases lay in between. CDR3 size: 13 residues. Germline V CDR1 and CDR2: SGHDT, YYEEEE. For the CDR3, the DNA is TGTGCCAGCAGCTTGGGGCCCTATCAGCCCCAGCATTTT. Protein product: CASSLGPYQPQHF.

The chain employs TRBV7-6 and TRBJ2-1, with TRBD2 matching 7 bases. The CDR3 sequence is 15 residues long. Germline V gives CDR1 SGHVS, CDR2 FNYEAQ. V lost 5 bases to trimming and J lost 1 base; unmatched junction nucleotides: 5. Here the CDR3 DNA reads TGTGCCAGCAGCCGCGGGAGTTTGTCCTACAATGAGCAGTTCTTC. It yields the protein CASSRGSLSYNEQFF. The entire variable domain, with the rest obtained from reference TRBV7-6 and TRBJ2-1, is as follows: GAGVSQSPRYKVTKRGQDVALRCDPISGHVSLYWYRQALGQGPEFLTYFNYEAQQDKSGLPNDRFSAERPEGSISTLTIQRTEQRDSAMYRCASSRGSLSYNEQFFGPGTRLTVL.